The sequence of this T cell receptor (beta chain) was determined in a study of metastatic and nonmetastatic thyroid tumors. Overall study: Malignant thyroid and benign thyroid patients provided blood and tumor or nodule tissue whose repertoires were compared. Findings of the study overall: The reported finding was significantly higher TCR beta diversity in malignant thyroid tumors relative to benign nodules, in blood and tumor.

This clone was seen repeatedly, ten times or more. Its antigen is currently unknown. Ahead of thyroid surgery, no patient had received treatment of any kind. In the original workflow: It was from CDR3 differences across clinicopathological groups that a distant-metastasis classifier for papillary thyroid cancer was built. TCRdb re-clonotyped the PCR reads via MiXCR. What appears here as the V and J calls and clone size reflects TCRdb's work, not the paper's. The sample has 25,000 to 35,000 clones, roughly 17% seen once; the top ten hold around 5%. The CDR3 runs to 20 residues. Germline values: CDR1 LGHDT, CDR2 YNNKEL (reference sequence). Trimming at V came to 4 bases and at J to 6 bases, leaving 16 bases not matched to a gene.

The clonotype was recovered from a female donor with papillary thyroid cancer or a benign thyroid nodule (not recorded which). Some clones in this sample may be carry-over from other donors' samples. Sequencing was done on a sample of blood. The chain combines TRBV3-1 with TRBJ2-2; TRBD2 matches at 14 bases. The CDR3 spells CASSPRRRLAGGVNSGELFF. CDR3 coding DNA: TGTGCCAGCAGCCCTAGAAGACGACTAGCGGGAGGGGTCAACTCCGGGGAGCTGTTTTTT.